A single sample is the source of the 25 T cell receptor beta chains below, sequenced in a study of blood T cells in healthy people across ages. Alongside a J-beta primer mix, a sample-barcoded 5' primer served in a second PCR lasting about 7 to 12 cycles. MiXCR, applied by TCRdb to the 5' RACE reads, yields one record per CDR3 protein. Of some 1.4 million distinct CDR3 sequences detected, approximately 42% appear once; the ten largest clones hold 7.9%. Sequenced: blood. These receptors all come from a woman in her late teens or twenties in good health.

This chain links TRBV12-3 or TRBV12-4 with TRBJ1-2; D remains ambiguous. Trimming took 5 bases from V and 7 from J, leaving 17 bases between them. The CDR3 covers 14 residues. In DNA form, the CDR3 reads TGTGCCAGCAGTCTTAACGTCCCTCCGGCTGGCTACACCTTC. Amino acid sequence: CASSLNVPPAGYTF.

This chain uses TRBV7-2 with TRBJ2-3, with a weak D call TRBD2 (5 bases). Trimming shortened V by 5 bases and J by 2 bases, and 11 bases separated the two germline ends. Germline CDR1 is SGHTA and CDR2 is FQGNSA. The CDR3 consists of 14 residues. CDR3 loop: CASSPERNTDTQYF. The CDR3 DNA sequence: TGTGCCAGCAGCCCCGAGCGGAACACAGATACGCAGTATTTT. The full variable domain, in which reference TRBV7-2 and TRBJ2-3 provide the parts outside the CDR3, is GAGVSQSPSNKVTEKGKDVELRCDPISGHTALYWYRQSLGQGLEFLIYFQGNSAPDKSGLPSDRFSAERTGGSVSTLTIQRTQQEDSAVYLCASSPERNTDTQYFGPGTRLTVL.

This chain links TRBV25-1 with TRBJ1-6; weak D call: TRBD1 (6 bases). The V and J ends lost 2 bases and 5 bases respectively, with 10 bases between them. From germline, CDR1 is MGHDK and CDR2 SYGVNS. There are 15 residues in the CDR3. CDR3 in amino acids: CASSEPQGNNSPLHF. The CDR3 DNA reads TGTGCCAGCAGTGAACCACAGGGCAATAATTCACCCCTCCACTTT.

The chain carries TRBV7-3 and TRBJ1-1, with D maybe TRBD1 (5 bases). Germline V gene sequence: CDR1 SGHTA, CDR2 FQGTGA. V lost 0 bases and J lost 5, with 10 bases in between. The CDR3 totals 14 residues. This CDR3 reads CASSLTGWGTEAFF. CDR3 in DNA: TGTGCCAGCAGCTTAACTGGGTGGGGGACTGAAGCTTTCTTT.

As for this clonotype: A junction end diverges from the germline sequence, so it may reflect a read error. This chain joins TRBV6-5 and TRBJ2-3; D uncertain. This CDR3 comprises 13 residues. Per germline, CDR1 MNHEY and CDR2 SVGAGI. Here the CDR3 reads CATSVVGADTQYF. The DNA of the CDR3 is TGTGCCACCAGTGTAGTGGGCGCGGATACGCAGTATTTT.

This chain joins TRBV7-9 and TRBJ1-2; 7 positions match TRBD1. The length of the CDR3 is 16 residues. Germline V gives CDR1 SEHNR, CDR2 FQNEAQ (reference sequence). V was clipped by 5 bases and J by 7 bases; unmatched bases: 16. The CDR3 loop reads CASSPNPTGSFFGYTF. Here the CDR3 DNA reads TGTGCCAGCAGCCCGAACCCGACAGGGTCTTTCTTTGGCTACACCTTC.

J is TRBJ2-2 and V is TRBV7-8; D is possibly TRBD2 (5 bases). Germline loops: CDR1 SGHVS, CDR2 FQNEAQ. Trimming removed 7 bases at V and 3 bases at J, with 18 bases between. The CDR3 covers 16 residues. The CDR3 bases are TGTGCCAGCACCTCTTATGTGCAGAGGGACACCGGGGAGCTGTTTTTT. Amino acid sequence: CASTSYVQRDTGELFF.

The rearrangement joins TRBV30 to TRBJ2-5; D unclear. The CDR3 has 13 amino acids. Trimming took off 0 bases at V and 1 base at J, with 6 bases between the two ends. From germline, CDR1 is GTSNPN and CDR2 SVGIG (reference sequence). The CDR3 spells CAWSVASQETQYF. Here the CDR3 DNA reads TGTGCCTGGAGTGTGGCTAGCCAAGAGACCCAGTACTTC. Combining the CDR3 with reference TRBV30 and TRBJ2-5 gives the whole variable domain SQTIHQWPATLVQPVGSPLSLECTVEGTSNPNLYWYRQAAGRGLQLLFYSVGIGQISSEVPQNLSASRPQDRQFILSSKKLLLSDSGFYLCAWSVASQETQYFGPGTRLLVL.

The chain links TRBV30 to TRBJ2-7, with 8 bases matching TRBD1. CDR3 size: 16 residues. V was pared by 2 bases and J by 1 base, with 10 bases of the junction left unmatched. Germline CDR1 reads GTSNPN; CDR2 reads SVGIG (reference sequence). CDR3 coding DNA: TGTGCCTGGAGTCCCTCGGACAGGGTATTTTCCTACGAGCAGTACTTC. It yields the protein CAWSPSDRVFSYEQYF.

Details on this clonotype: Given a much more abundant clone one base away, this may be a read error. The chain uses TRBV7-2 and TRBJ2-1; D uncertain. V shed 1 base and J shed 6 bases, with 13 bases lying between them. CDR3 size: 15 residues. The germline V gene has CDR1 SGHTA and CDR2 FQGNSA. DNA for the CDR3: TGTGCCAGCAGCTTAGACCGCGGAACCTGCAATGAGCAGTTCTTC. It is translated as CASSLDRGTCNEQFF.

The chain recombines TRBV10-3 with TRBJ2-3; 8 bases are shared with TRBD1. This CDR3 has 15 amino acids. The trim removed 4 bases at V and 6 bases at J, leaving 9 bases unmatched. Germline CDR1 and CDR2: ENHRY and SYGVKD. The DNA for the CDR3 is TGTGCCATCAGTGGTGGACAGGGTGCTTTGGATACGCAGTATTTT. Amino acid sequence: CAISGGQGALDTQYF.

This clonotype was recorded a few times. This chain's CDR3 is CASSPNSGTLIGEKLFF. CDR3 nucleotides: TGTGCCAGCAGTCCCAACTCGGGGACACTCATTGGCGAAAAACTGTTTTTT. The genes are TRBV27 and TRBJ1-4; the D gene is possibly TRBD1 (6 bases). The V end lost 5 bases, the J end lost 8 bases, and 24 bases lay between the germline ends. Germline CDR1 and CDR2: MNHEY and SMNVEV (reference sequence). The CDR3 covers 17 residues.

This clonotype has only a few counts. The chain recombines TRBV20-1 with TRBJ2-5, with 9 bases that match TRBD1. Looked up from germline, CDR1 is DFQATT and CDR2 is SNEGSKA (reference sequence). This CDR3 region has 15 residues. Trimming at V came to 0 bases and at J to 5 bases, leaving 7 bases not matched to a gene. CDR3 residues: CSARDEGTGSETQYF. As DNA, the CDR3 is TGCAGTGCTAGAGATGAAGGGACAGGGAGCGAGACCCAGTACTTC.

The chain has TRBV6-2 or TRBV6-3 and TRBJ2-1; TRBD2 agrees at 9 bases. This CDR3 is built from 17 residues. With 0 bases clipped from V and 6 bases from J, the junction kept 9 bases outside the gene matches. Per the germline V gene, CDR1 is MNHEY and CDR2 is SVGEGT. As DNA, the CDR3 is TGTGCCAGCAGTTACTCGAGGCTAGCGGGGATAAGCAATGAGCAGTTCTTC. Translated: CASSYSRLAGISNEQFF.

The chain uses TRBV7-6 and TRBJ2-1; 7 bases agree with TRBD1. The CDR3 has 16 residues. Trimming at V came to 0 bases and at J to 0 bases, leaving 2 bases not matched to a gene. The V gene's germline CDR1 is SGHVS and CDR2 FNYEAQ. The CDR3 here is CASSLAAGGSYNEQFF. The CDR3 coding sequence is TGTGCCAGCAGCTTAGCGGCAGGGGGCTCCTACAATGAGCAGTTCTTC.

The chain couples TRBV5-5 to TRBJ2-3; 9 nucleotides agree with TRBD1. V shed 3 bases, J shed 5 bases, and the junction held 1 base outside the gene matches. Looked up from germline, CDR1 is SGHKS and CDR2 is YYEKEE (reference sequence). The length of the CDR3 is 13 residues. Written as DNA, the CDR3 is TGTGCCAGCAGCTCGGACAGGGGAGATACGCAGTATTTT. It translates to CASSSDRGDTQYF.

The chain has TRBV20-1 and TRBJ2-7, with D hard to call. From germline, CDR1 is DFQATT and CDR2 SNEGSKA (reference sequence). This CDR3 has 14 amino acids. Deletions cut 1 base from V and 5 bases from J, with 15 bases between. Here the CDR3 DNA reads TGCAGTGCTAGAGCCCGGACCCATGAGGACGAGCAGTACTTC. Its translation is CSARARTHEDEQYF.

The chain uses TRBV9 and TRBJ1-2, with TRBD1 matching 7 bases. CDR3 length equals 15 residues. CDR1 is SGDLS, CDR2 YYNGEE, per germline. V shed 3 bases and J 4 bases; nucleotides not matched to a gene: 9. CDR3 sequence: CASSGTWDSLYGYTF. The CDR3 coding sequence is TGTGCCAGCAGCGGGACCTGGGACAGCCTCTATGGCTACACCTTC.

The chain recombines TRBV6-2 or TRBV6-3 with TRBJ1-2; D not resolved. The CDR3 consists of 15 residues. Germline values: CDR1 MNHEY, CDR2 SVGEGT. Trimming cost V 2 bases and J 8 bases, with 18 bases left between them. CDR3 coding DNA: TGTGCCAGCAGTTACGGCGCGGGAGGGATCGACGGCTACACCTTC. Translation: CASSYGAGGIDGYTF.

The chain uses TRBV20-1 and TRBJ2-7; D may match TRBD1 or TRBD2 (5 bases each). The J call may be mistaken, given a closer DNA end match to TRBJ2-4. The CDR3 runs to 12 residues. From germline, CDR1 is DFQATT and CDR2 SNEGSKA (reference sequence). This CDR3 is CSAAGTGNIQYF. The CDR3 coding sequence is TGCAGTGCCGCTGGGACGGGGAACATTCAGTACTTC.

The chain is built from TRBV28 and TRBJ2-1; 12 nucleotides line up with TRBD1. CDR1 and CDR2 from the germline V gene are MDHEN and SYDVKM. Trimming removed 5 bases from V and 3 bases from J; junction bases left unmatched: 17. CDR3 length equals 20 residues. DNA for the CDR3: TGTGCCAGCAGTGCCGGGACAGGGGGCTCTCATACCGGGGGCTACAATGAGCAGTTCTTC. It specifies CASSAGTGGSHTGGYNEQFF.

The DNA for the CDR3 is TGCAGTGCTAGATCGCCGGGACAGCAAGAGACCCAGTACTTC. This encodes CSARSPGQQETQYF. The rearrangement uses TRBV20-1 and TRBJ2-5; TRBD1 matches 7 bases. The trim removed 2 bases at V and 2 bases at J, leaving 5 bases unmatched. The germline CDR1 and CDR2 sequences are DFQATT and SNEGSKA (reference sequence). This CDR3 has 14 amino acids.

The DNA for the CDR3 is TGCGCCAGCAGCTTGACTAGCGGGGGGGTCGATGAGCAGTTCTTC. Protein product: CASSLTSGGVDEQFF. J is TRBJ2-1 and V is TRBV5-1; 13 nucleotides agree with TRBD2. From germline, CDR1 is SGHRS and CDR2 YFSETQ. The CDR3 contains 15 residues. Trimming at V came to 1 base and at J to 8 bases, leaving 3 bases not matched to a gene.

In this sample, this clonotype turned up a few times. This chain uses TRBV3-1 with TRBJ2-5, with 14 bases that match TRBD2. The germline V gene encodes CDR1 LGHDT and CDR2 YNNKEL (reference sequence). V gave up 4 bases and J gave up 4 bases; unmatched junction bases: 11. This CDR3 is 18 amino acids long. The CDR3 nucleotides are TGTGCCAGCAGCCCGCCCCGGGGACTAGCGGGAGTGATAGAGACCCAGTACTTC. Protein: CASSPPRGLAGVIETQYF.

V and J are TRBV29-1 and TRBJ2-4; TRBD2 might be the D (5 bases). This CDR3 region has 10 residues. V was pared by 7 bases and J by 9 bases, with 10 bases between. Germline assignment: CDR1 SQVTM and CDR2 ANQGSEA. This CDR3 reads CSATEGIQYF. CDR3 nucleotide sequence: TGCAGCGCTACTGAGGGCATTCAGTACTTC.